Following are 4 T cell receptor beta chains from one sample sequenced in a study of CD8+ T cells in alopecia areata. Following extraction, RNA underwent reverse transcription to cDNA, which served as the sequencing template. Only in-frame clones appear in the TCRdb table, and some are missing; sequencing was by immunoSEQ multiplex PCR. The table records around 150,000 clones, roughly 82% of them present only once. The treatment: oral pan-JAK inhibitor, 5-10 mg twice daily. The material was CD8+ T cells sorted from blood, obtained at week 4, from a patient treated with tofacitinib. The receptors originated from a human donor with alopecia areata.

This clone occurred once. The CDR3 DNA follows: TGTGCCAGCAGCTTACCCCTGAGGGGCGGTGGAGAGACCCAGTACTTC. It yields the protein CASSLPLRGGGETQYF. The chain employs TRBV7-9 and TRBJ2-5, with D perhaps matching TRBD1 or TRBD2 (5 bases each). V was pared by 2 bases and J by 4 bases, with 17 bases between. Germline V gene lookup returns CDR1 SEHNR and CDR2 FQNEAQ (reference sequence). The CDR3 spans 16 residues.

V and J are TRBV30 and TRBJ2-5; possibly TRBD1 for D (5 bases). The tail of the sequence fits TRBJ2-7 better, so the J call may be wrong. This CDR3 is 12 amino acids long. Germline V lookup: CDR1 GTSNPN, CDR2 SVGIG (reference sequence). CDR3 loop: CAWSVQDYEQYF. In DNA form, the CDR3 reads TGTGCCTGGAGTGTACAGGACTACGAGCAGTACTTC.

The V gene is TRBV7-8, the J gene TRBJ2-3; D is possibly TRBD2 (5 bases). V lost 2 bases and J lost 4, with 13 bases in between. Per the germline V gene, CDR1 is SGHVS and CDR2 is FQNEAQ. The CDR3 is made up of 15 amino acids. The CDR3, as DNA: TGTGCCAGCAGCTTACCCGGGATGAGCGCAGATACGCAGTATTTT. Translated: CASSLPGMSADTQYF. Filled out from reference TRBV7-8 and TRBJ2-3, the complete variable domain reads GAGVSQSPRYKVAKRGQDVALRCDPISGHVSLFWYQQALGQGPEFLTYFQNEAQLDKSGLPSDRFFAERPEGSVSTLKIQRTQQEDSAVYLCASSLPGMSADTQYFGPGTRLTVL.

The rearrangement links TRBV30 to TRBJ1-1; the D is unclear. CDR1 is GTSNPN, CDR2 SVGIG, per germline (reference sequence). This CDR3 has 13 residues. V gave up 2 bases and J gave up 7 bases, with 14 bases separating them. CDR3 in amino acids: CAWSLNVGLEAFF. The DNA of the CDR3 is TGTGCCTGGAGTCTCAATGTCGGTCTTGAAGCTTTCTTT. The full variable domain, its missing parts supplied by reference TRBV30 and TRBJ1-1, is SQTIHQWPATLVQPVGSPLSLECTVEGTSNPNLYWYRQAAGRGLQLLFYSVGIGQISSEVPQNLSASRPQDRQFILSSKKLLLSDSGFYLCAWSLNVGLEAFFGQGTRLTVV.